Each of the 4 T cell receptor beta chains below was sequenced from the same sample in a study of CXCR3-negative and CXCR3-positive naive CD8 T cells. Whole-study findings and limits: Against CXCR3-negative naive cells, CXCR3-positive naive cells showed more hydrophobic TRB CDR3s.

No antigen has been assigned to these receptors. The libraries of TRB cDNA were constructed through 5' RACE using UMI labels. TCRdb reanalyzed the 5' RACE reads, giving one entry per CDR3 protein sequence and no DNA. In all, the sample yields roughly 130,000 distinct CDR3 sequences. Sequencing used naive CXCR3+ CD8+ T cells from blood. As to subset: CD45RO-CCR7+CD27+CD95- naive CD8+ T cells expressing CXCR3 (TNR3+). Source of these receptors: a human donor in good health. Some clones in this sample may be carry-over from other donors' samples.

The chain combines TRBV9 with TRBJ2-1; there is no DNA to check the TCRdb D call of TRBD2. There are 17 residues in the CDR3. Germline V gene sequence: CDR1 SGDLS, CDR2 YYNGEE. This chain's CDR3 is CASSVGGGEASYNEQFF.

The rearrangement joins TRBV28 to TRBJ1-1; no DNA is available, so the TRBD1 call from TCRdb remains unchecked. CDR3 length equals 14 residues. The germline gives CDR1 MDHEN, CDR2 SYDVKM. CDR3: CASSFNRGFTEAFF. Based on the CDR3 plus reference TRBV28 and TRBJ1-1, the full variable domain is DVKVTQSSRYLVKRTGEKVFLECVQDMDHENMFWYRQDPGLGLRLIYFSYDVKMKEKGDIPEGYSVSREKKERFSLILESASTNQTSMYLCASSFNRGFTEAFFGQGTRLTVV.

The chain joins TRBV6-5 to TRBJ1-1. The CDR3 runs to 13 residues. Germline CDR1 and CDR2: MNHEY and SVGAGI. The CDR3 reads CASSYEIFTEAFF.

This chain connects TRBV6-6 to TRBJ2-5; lacking DNA, the TRBD2 call made by TCRdb goes unchecked. Germline-derived CDR1 and CDR2 are MNHNY and SVGAGI (reference sequence). The CDR3 is 15 residues long. CDR3 loop: CASSYQGLARETQYF.